These 10 T cell receptor beta chains were all obtained from the same sample, sequenced in a study of shared clonotypes between healthy human individuals. TCRdb's table, derived via immunoSEQ multiplex PCR, lists solely in-frame clones and lacks some. The data show more than 400,000 clones, with 90% to 96% seen just once and around 0.066% held by the top ten. The sample was naive CD4+ T cells sorted from blood. Described subset: CD45RA+ positively selected. These receptors were obtained from a woman aged 25 to 39 in good health.

CDR3 residues: CASSLFFEEIYGYTF. The CDR3 region has the DNA TGTGCCAGCAGTCTTTTCTTCGAAGAGATCTATGGCTACACCTTC. The chain joins TRBV5-4 to TRBJ1-2; the D is unclear. The CDR3 is 15 amino acids. CDR1 SGHNT and CDR2 YYREEE come from the germline V gene (reference sequence). The V gene lost 5 bases and the J gene lost 4 bases, with 18 bases spanning the gap.

This clone was observed a few times. The V and J genes are TRBV2 and TRBJ2-7, with TRBD1 as a possible D gene (6 bases). Germline V gene lookup returns CDR1 SNHLY and CDR2 FYNNEI. The V end was cut by 6 bases, the J end by 13 bases, with 16 bases between. The CDR3 has 11 amino acids. The CDR3 loop is CASRESRQVYF. CDR3 in DNA: TGTGCCAGCAGAGAATCGAGACAGGTTTACTTC.

This chain connects TRBV25-1 to TRBJ2-1, with a tentative D call TRBD2 (6 bases). The CDR3 runs to 15 residues. The germline V gene has CDR1 MGHDK and CDR2 SYGVNS. The ends were cut back, 2 bases at V and 5 bases at J, with 13 bases in the middle. Here the CDR3 reads CASSEIGPGDNEQFF. CDR3 bases: TGTGCCAGCAGTGAAATAGGACCGGGAGACAATGAGCAGTTCTTC.

J is TRBJ2-2 and V is TRBV19; no definite D call. The CDR3 extends over 14 amino acids. The V gene lost 4 bases and the J gene lost 1 base, with 7 bases spanning the gap. Germline V gives CDR1 LNHDA, CDR2 SQIVND (reference sequence). CDR3 in amino acids: CASSRTQNTGELFF. The CDR3 coding sequence is TGTGCCAGTAGTAGGACGCAGAACACCGGGGAGCTGTTTTTT.

On this clone itself: At one boundary the junction diverges from the germline segment, which might be a read error. The V call is TRBV27, the J call TRBJ2-7; no firm D call. The germline V gene encodes CDR1 MNHEY and CDR2 SMNVEV (reference sequence). The CDR3 spans 14 residues. The CDR3 spells CASSPSSQSSEQYF. The CDR3 DNA sequence: TGTGCCAGCAGTCCATCCAGCCAGTCCTCCGAGCAGTACTTC.

The rearrangement uses TRBV27 and TRBJ2-2; 8 bases align to TRBD1. V dropped 5 bases and J dropped 7; count of bases not matched to a gene: 3. CDR1 is MNHEY, CDR2 SMNVEV, per germline (reference sequence). The CDR3 contains 13 residues. CDR3 amino acids: CASSTGQGGELFF. DNA of the CDR3: TGTGCCAGCAGTACAGGACAGGGCGGGGAGCTGTTTTTT.

This chain joins TRBV7-8 and TRBJ2-5, with 9 bases identical to TRBD1. V lost 5 bases, J lost 6 bases, and 10 bases stayed unmatched. Germline CDR1 SGHVS, CDR2 FQNEAQ. The CDR3 runs to 15 residues. The DNA of the CDR3 is TGTGCCAGCAGCCCCGACAGGGGGTCAGGAAAGACCCAGTACTTC. Protein: CASSPDRGSGKTQYF.

V is TRBV5-5 and J is TRBJ2-5, with unresolved D. The CDR3 is 14 residues long. CDR1 and CDR2 (germline): SGHKS, YYEKEE (reference sequence). Trimming removed 5 bases at V and 1 base at J, with 12 bases between. DNA of the CDR3: TGTGCCAGCAGATACTCATCGCCCCAAGAGACCCAGTACTTC. Translating it yields CASRYSSPQETQYF.

V and J are TRBV5-5 and TRBJ2-7; 7 bases are shared with TRBD2. Trimming cost V 0 bases and J 2 bases; bases outside gene matches: 2. CDR1 and CDR2 (germline): SGHKS, YYEKEE (reference sequence). This CDR3 is built from 14 residues. CDR3 region: CASSLAGGPYEQYF. The DNA of the CDR3 is TGTGCCAGCAGCTTGGCGGGAGGACCCTACGAGCAGTACTTC. The variable domain in full, completed from reference TRBV5-5 and TRBJ2-7, reads DAGVTQSPTHLIKTRGQQVTLRCSPISGHKSVSWYQQVLGQGPQFIFQYYEKEERGRGNFPDRFSARQFPNYSSELNVNALLLGDSALYLCASSLAGGPYEQYFGPGTRLTVT.

The chain has TRBV28 and TRBJ1-5, with 7 positions matching TRBD1. Germline CDR1 is MDHEN and CDR2 is SYDVKM. The J segment lost 1 base and the V segment lost 8 bases, leaving 11 bases of the junction unmatched. CDR3 size: 16 residues. This chain's CDR3 is CASCVETGISNQPQHF. CDR3 coding DNA: TGTGCCAGCTGCGTTGAGACAGGGATAAGCAATCAGCCCCAGCATTTT.